The 6 T cell receptor beta chains given below trace back to one sample, sequenced in a study of yellow fever vaccine responses in identical twins. TCRdb analysed the RT-PCR reads with MiXCR anew, one entry per CDR3 protein. The repertoire has about 480 distinct CDR3 sequences, less than 90% of them found once; the top ten carry roughly a sixth. The source was T cells from blood (PBMCs), unsorted or a sorted subset (not recorded which), collected before or after yellow fever vaccination (not recorded which). These receptors originate from a woman aged 18-30 years who received the yellow fever vaccine.

This clonotype was recorded only once. J is TRBJ2-7 and V is TRBV20-1; D is perhaps TRBD1 (6 bases). The CDR3 runs to 12 residues. Germline-derived CDR1 and CDR2 are DFQATT and SNEGSKA (reference sequence). Deletions cut 5 bases from V and 7 bases from J, with 15 bases between. The CDR3 reads CSARRTEREQYF. Here the CDR3 DNA reads TGCAGTGCTCGCAGGACAGAGCGGGAGCAGTACTTC.

The chain couples TRBV2 to TRBJ2-3; D uncertain. This CDR3 has 14 residues. Between the trimmed V and J ends, which lost 3 bases and 3 bases, there was a span of 10 bases. The V gene's germline CDR1 is SNHLY and CDR2 FYNNEI. This CDR3 is CASSERSGTDTQYF. For the CDR3, the DNA is TGTGCCAGCAGTGAGAGGAGTGGTACAGATACGCAGTATTTT.

This CDR3 reads CASSFWGPRSGNTIYF. CDR3 sequence (DNA): TGTGCCAGCAGTTTCTGGGGCCCCCGCTCTGGAAACACCATATATTTT. The chain links TRBV12-3 or TRBV12-4 to TRBJ1-3; weak D call: TRBD1 (5 bases). With 3 bases removed from V and 0 bases from J, the gap between germline ends came to 12 bases. The CDR3 spans 16 residues.

V is TRBV4-3 and J is TRBJ1-4; D call uncertain. Trimming left V 3 bases short and J 0 bases short, with 11 bases between. This CDR3 region has 16 residues. Germline CDR1 LGHNA, CDR2 YSLEER. CDR3 in DNA: TGCGCCAGCAGCCAGCCACCGGGCGCAACTAATGAAAAACTGTTTTTT. It yields the protein CASSQPPGATNEKLFF.

This chain connects TRBV4-1 to TRBJ2-7; no clear D gene. V was cut by 2 bases and J by 6 bases, with 17 bases left in between. The CDR3 is 15 amino acids. CDR1 and CDR2 (germline): MGHRA, YSYEKL. The CDR3 here is CASSQQPSKGFEQYV. The CDR3 bases are TGCGCCAGCAGCCAACAACCATCAAAGGGCTTCGAGCAGTACGTC.

The count of this clonotype is one. The chain carries TRBV2 and TRBJ2-7; 7 bases match TRBD1. The CDR3 has 13 amino acids. The germline V gene has CDR1 SNHLY and CDR2 FYNNEI. Unmatched junction bases numbered 7, after V lost 4 bases and J lost 7 bases. The CDR3 loop is CASSGTGVREQYV. The CDR3 region has the DNA TGTGCCAGCAGTGGAACAGGGGTTCGGGAGCAGTACGTC.